The sequence of this T cell receptor beta chain was determined in a study of OX40 agonist ivuxolimab in advanced cancers. Study information: Hepatocellular carcinoma, melanoma, renal cell or head and neck cancer affected the dose-escalation patients. Cohort: roughly 79% men, mean age around 60, aged roughly 23 to 79. Points from the study as a whole: The study found that CD8+ T cells averaged more expanded clones than CD4+.

V shed 6 bases and J shed 1 base, with 13 bases lying between them. Germline CDR1 reads KGHSH; CDR2 reads LQKENI. This CDR3 is 15 amino acids long. Measured with immunoSEQ multiplex PCR; TCRdb has only the in-frame clones, and not every one. The table shows 12,000 to 15,000 clones, with roughly 76% occurring only once. This clone came up a few times. The antigen remains unidentified. The chain combines TRBV18 with TRBJ2-1, with D possibly matching TRBD2 (6 bases). The clonotype originates from an adult with an advanced solid tumor such as melanoma, head and neck, liver or kidney cancer. This sample comprised CD4+ or CD8+ T cells sorted from blood, obtained in a trial of the OX40 agonist ivuxolimab. As DNA, the CDR3 is TGTGCCAGCTCCCGCACTGGGGGGTCCTACAATGAGCAGTTCTTC. This sequence encodes CASSRTGGSYNEQFF.